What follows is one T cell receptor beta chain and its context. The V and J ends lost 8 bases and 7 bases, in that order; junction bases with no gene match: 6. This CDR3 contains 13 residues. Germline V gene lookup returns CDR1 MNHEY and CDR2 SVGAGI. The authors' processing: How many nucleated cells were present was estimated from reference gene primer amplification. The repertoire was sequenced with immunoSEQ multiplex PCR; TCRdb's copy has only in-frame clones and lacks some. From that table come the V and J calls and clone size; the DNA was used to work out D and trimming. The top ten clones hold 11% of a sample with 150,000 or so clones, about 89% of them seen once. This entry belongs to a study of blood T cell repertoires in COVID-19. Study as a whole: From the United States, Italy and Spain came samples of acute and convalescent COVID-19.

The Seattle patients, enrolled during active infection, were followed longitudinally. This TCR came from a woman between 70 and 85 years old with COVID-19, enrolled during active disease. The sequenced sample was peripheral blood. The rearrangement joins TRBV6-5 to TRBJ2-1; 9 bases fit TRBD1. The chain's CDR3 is CASVGTGLNEQFF. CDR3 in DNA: TGTGCCAGCGTAGGGACAGGGTTGAATGAGCAGTTCTTC.